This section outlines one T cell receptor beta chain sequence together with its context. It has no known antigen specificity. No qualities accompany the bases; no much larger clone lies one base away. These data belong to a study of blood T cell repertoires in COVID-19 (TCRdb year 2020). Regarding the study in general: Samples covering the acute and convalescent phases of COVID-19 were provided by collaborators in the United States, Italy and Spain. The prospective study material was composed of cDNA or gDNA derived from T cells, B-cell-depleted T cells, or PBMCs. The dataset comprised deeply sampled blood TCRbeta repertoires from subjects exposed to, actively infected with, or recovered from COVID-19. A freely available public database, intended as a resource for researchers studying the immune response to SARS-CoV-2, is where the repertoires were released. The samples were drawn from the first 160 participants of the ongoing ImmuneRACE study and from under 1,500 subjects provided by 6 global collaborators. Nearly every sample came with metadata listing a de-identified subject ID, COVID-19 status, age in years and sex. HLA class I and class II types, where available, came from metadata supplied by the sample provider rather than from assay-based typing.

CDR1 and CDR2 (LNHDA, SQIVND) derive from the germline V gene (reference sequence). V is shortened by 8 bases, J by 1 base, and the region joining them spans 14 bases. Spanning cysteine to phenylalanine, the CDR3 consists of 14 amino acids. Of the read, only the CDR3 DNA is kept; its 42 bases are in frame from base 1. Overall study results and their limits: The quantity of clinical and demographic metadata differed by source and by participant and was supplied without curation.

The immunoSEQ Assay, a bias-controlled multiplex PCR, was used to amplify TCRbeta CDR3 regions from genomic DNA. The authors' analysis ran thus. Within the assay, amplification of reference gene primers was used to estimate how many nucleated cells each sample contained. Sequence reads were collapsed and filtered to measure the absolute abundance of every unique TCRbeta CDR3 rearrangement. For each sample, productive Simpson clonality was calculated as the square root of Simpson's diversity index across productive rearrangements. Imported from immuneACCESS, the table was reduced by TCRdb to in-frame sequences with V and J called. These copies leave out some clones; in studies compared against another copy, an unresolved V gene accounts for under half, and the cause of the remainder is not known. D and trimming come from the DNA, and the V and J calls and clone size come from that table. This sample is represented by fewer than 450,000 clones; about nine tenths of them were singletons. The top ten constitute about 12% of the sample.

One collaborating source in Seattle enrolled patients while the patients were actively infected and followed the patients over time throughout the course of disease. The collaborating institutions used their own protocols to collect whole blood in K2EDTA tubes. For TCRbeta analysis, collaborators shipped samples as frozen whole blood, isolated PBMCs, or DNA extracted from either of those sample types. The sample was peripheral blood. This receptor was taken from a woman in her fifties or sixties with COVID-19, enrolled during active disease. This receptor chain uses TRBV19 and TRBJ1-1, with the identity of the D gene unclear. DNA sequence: TGTGCCAGTTACCCCCTAGGCCAGAACACTGAAGCTTTCTTT. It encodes CASYPLGQNTEAFF.